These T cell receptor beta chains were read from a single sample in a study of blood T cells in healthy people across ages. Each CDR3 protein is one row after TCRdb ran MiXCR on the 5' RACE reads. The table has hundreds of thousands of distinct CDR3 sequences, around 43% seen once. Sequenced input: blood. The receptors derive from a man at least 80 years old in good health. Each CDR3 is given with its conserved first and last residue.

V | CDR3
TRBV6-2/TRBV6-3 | CASSWTVISYEQYF
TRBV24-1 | CATSDIGTLNTGELFF
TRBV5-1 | CASSLATSGSTDTQYF
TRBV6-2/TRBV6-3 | CASSTGTGETQYF
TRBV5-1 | CASSIDGASSYEQYF
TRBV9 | CASSVEGRDNSPLHF
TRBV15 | CATSRAWSGTDTQYF
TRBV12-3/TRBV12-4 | CASSQRLAGGQDTQYF
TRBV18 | CASSPDPGGWFEQYF
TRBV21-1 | CASSKGGEREGLDTDTQYF
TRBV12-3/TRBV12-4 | CASRAQGGLTSTGGYTF
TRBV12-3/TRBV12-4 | CASSARQGNSPLHF
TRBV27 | CASSFPRTSGSNNEQFF
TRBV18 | CASSPRNRERDYGYTF
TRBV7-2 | CASSLDSGGVPYEQYF
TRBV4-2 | CASSQARGSGTFF
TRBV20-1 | CSARDPGGLAGLPQETQYF
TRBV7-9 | CASSLVGQANEKLFF
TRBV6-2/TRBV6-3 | CASSVAGEATEKLFF
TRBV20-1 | CSAGRTVGETQYF
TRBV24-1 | CATSDSGTPTGELFF
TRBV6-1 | CAGSSGGASGELFF
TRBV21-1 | CASSKDGGENGYTF
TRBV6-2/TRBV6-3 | CATKTSGIQETQYF
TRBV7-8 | CASSPRTETYNEQFF
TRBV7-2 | CASSKSGTSGRAGSYNEQFF
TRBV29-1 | CSVDRTSGGPSLRADTQYF
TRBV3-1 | CASSQTKAAFYGYTF
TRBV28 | CASSTSGANVLTF
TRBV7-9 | CASSQGEARNEQFF
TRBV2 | CASSDQRTVNTEAFF
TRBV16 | CASSQFTLAGVGSGANVLTF
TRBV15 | CATSRDRGEQYF
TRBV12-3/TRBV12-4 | CASSSQGRTDTQYF
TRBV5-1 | CASRPFGGDTEAFF
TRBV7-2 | CASSLGPQGWEKLFF
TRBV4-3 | CASSQAMGRGTDTQYF
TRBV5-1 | CASSPGWQTYEQYF
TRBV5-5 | CASSFNSGRVDYTQYF
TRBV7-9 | CASSLEKAGVAGLPYEQYF
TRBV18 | CASSPLDRGRYEQYF
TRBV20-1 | CSASSPDRGRETQYF
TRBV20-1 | CSARDPKGVVTEAFF
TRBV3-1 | CASSQDRNRLGNQPQHF
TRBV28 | CASSQGRFRQYF
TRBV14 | CASSHLGQGMSEQYF
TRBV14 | CASSQRSTSGPYEQYF
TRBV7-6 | CASSPGPGNTEAFF
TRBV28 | CASRSGLATYEQYF
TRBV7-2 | CASSLATGVEPKNIQYF
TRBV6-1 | CASRNYGPGTSGYNEQFF
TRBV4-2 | CASSPLKVRGLPPETQYF
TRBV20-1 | CSARDFRRGNNEQYF
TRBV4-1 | CASSQKGAGGEGETQYF
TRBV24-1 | CASSGTGDLNEQFF
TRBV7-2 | CASRGDINSNQPQHF
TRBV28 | CASSSERGGEKNIQYF
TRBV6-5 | CASSYFKGGNEQFF
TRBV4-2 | CASSQGPGTSGNTQYF